These T cell receptor beta chains were read from a single sample in a study of tumor and adjacent non-tumor tissue in lung cancer. A single record per CDR3 protein comes from TCRdb applying MiXCR to the multiplex PCR reads. The repertoire consists of roughly 150,000 distinct CDR3 sequences, with around 61% occurring once and the leading ten covering approximately 18%. The sequencing input was lung tumor tissue. Receptors originate from a man between 60 and 75 years old with small cell lung cancer. The CDR3 runs from the conserved cysteine through the conserved F or W. Each record gives: clone size, J gene, D gene, CDR3 length, V gene, CDR3 protein, CDR3 DNA. The D gene is left open where the match is weak. The size entry is marked missing in some rows and otherwise reads once, few, many or a size class.

clone size: NA; J gene: TRBJ1-5; D gene: NA; CDR3 length: 15; V gene: TRBV5-1; CDR3 protein: CASSFGGASNQPQHF; CDR3 DNA: TGCGCCAGCAGCTTTGGGGGGGCCAGCAATCAGCCCCAGCATTTT
clone size: NA; J gene: TRBJ2-1; D gene: NA; CDR3 length: 16; V gene: TRBV4-1; CDR3 protein: CASSQGRAGDNNEQFF; CDR3 DNA: TGCGCCAGCAGCCAAGGGCGGGCTGGCGACAACAATGAGCAGTTCTTC
clone size: NA; J gene: TRBJ2-3; D gene: NA; CDR3 length: 13; V gene: TRBV6-5; CDR3 protein: CAIRIGSTDTQYF; CDR3 DNA: TGTGCCATCAGGATTGGAAGCACAGATACGCAGTATTTT
clone size: NA; J gene: TRBJ2-6; D gene: NA; CDR3 length: 18; V gene: TRBV6-5; CDR3 protein: CASSSRDTGPFGANVLTF; CDR3 DNA: TGTGCCAGCAGTAGCCGGGACACGGGGCCCTTTGGGGCCAACGTCCTGACTTTC
clone size: many; J gene: TRBJ2-5; D gene: TRBD1; CDR3 length: 17; V gene: TRBV6-5; CDR3 protein: CASRPGQGHTLRETQYF; CDR3 DNA: TGTGCCAGCAGACCGGGACAGGGACATACACTGAGGGAGACCCAGTACTTC
clone size: NA; J gene: TRBJ2-3; D gene: NA; CDR3 length: 15; V gene: TRBV4-2; CDR3 protein: CVNSTGTASTDTQYF; CDR3 DNA: TGTGTCAACAGCACAGGGACGGCTAGCACAGATACGCAGTATTTT
clone size: NA; J gene: TRBJ2-2; D gene: TRBD2; CDR3 length: 16; V gene: TRBV5-4; CDR3 protein: CASSPAGGPKTGELFF; CDR3 DNA: TGTGCCAGCAGCCCAGCGGGAGGACCTAAGACCGGGGAGCTGTTTTTT
clone size: NA; J gene: TRBJ1-1; D gene: TRBD1; CDR3 length: 12; V gene: TRBV12-3/TRBV12-4; CDR3 protein: CASSWNRGRALF; CDR3 DNA: TGTGCCAGCAGTTGGAACAGGGGGAGGGCTCTCTTT
clone size: NA; J gene: TRBJ2-7; D gene: NA; CDR3 length: 15; V gene: TRBV11-2; CDR3 protein: CASTVEWQVSYEQYF; CDR3 DNA: TGTGCCAGCACGGTAGAGTGGCAGGTGAGCTACGAGCAGTACTTC
clone size: NA; J gene: TRBJ2-5; D gene: NA; CDR3 length: 15; V gene: TRBV5-5; CDR3 protein: CARSPAGTPQETQYF; CDR3 DNA: TGTGCCAGAAGTCCGGCTGGGACTCCTCAAGAGACCCAGTACTTC